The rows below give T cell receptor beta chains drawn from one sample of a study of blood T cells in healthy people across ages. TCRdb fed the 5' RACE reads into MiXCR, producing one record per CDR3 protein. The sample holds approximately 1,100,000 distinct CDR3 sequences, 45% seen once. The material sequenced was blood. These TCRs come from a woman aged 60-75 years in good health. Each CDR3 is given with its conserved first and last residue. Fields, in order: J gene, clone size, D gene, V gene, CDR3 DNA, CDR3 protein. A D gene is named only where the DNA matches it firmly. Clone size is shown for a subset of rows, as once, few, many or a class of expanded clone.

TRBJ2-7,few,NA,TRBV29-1,TGCAGCGTTCTGCACTGGGGGAGGAGCAATGAGCAGTACTTC,CSVLHWGRSNEQYF
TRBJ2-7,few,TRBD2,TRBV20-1,TGCAGTGCTAGTTCGGACCGGGAGGATTCCTACGAGCAGTACTTC,CSASSDREDSYEQYF
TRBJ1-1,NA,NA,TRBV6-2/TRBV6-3,TGTGCCAGCGGGCGTTCAGGACAAACACTCACTGAAGCTTTCTTT,CASGRSGQTLTEAFF
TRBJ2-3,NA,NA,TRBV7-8,TGTGCCAGCAGCTTAGTCCGGGTTCGGAGCACAGATACGCAGTATTTT,CASSLVRVRSTDTQYF
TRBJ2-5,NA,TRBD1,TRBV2,TGTGCCAGCAGTGAAAACAGGGGGCCCCAAGAGACCCAGTACTTC,CASSENRGPQETQYF
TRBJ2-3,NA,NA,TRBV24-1,TGTGCCACCAGTGTAGCTGGGGCAGATACGCAGTATTTT,CATSVAGADTQYF
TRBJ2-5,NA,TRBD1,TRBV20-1,TGCAGTGCTAGAGAACCCAGGGGGCTTTACCAAGAGACCCAGTACTTC,CSAREPRGLYQETQYF
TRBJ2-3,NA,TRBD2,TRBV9,TGTGCCAGTAGCGCCGGAACTAGCGGGGCAACAGATACGCAGTATTTT,CASSAGTSGATDTQYF
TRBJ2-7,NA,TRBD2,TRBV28,TGTGCCAGCAGTTTAACTAGCGGGAGGTTCTACGAGCAGTACTTC,CASSLTSGRFYEQYF
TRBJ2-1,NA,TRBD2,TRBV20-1,TGCAGTGCTAGAGATCGCGGCGGGAGCAATGAGCGGTTCTTC,CSARDRGGSNERFF
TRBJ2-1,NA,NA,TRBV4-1,TGCGCCAGCAGCCGTCTATCCGGCGGAGGGGGCAATGAGCAGTTCTTC,CASSRLSGGGGNEQFF
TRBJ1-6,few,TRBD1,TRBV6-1,TGTGCCAGCAGGTCGACAGGGGGCAATTCACCCCTCCACTTT,CASRSTGGNSPLHF
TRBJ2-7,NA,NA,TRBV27,TGTGCCAGCAGCTACGGACGCTACTACGAGCAGTACTTC,CASSYGRYYEQYF
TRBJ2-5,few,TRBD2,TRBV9,TGTGCCAGCAGCGTAGCTCCTTCTAGCGGAGTCAGAGAGACCCAGTACTTC,CASSVAPSSGVRETQYF
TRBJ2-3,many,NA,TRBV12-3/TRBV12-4,TGTGCCAGCAGTTTACAGGGTGGGACAGATACGCAGTATTTT,CASSLQGGTDTQYF
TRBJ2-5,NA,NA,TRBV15,TGTGCCACCAGGAGCCGGGACCCGCGCCGAGAGACCCAGTACTTC,CATRSRDPRRETQYF
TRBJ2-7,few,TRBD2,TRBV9,TGTGCCAGCAGCATCGGGACTAGCGGTTACGAGCAGTACTTC,CASSIGTSGYEQYF
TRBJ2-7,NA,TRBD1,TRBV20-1,TGCAGTGCGGAGGGGACAGGCTCCTACAATGAGCAGTACTTC,CSAEGTGSYNEQYF
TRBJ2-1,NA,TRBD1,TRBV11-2,TGTGCCAGCAGACGGACAGGGGGATTGAACAATGAGCAGTTCTTC,CASRRTGGLNNEQFF